The 16 T cell receptor beta chains below all came from one sample that was sequenced in a study of early T cells in non-severe SARS-CoV-2 infection. Each CDR3 protein is one row after TCRdb ran MiXCR on the 5' RACE reads. The sample holds some 80,000 distinct CDR3 sequences; approximately 5% are singletons and the top ten take about 7%. The input for sequencing was whole blood, taken at baseline. The receptors derive from an adult who was a healthcare worker with PCR-confirmed SARS-CoV-2 infection or an uninfected control (not recorded which).

This clonotype was seen at least ten times. The rearrangement links TRBV4-1 to TRBJ1-1; 7 nucleotides align to TRBD1. The CDR3 is made up of 15 amino acids. The V gene's germline CDR1 is MGHRA and CDR2 YSYEKL. Germline trimming cut 1 base from V and 4 bases from J; bases unmatched to any gene: 6. CDR3 protein: CASSQVGGGGTEAFF. CDR3 sequence (DNA): TGCGCCAGCAGCCAAGTCGGAGGGGGCGGCACTGAAGCTTTCTTT.

This clonotype was recorded at least ten times. The genes are TRBV12-3 or TRBV12-4 and TRBJ2-5, with 7 bases aligning to TRBD1. V lost 5 bases to trimming and J lost 3 bases; unmatched junction nucleotides: 12. The CDR3 length is 16 residues. The CDR3: CASSPRLGQGEETQYF. The DNA for the CDR3 is TGTGCCAGCAGTCCCCGGCTTGGGCAGGGGGAAGAGACCCAGTACTTC.

The rearrangement joins TRBV11-2 to TRBJ1-2, with D possibly being TRBD1 (6 bases). The CDR3 has 13 residues. CDR1 is SGHAT, CDR2 FQNNGV, per germline. V was clipped by 5 bases and J by 2 bases, with 9 bases between them. CDR3 loop: CASSPDRNYGYTF. In nucleotides, the CDR3 is TGTGCCAGCAGCCCAGACAGGAACTATGGCTACACCTTC.

Many counts were recorded for this clonotype. The rearrangement uses TRBV20-1 and TRBJ2-5, with 11 nucleotides matching TRBD2. CDR1 and CDR2 (germline): DFQATT, SNEGSKA (reference sequence). This CDR3 region has 14 residues. J lost 4 bases, V lost 6 bases, and 7 bases had no gene match. CDR3 residues: CSAPGSGRGETQYF. CDR3 nucleotides: TGCAGTGCCCCGGGTAGCGGGAGGGGAGAGACCCAGTACTTC.

The table lists this clonotype with many counts. The rearrangement uses TRBV24-1 and TRBJ2-2; maybe TRBD2 (6 bases). Per germline, CDR1 KGHDR and CDR2 SFDVKD. The CDR3 totals 16 residues. Trimming pared 6 bases from V and 2 bases from J, leaving 15 bases between. For the CDR3, the DNA is TGTGCCACCAGTCCACCCTCAGCGGGTAACACCGGGGAGCTGTTTTTT. As protein: CATSPPSAGNTGELFF.

The chain couples TRBV9 to TRBJ2-4; D is ambiguous. V lost 3 bases and J lost 3, with 10 bases in between. From germline, CDR1 is SGDLS and CDR2 YYNGEE. CDR3 size: 14 residues. The CDR3 DNA sequence: TGTGCCAGCAGCGGGAATGTAGGCAAAAACATTCAGTACTTC. Its protein product is CASSGNVGKNIQYF. Together with reference TRBV9 and TRBJ2-4, the CDR3 gives the full variable domain: DSGVTQTPKHLITATGQRVTLRCSPRSGDLSVYWYQQSLDQGLQFLIQYYNGEERAKGNILERFSAQQFPDLHSELNLSSLELGDSALYFCASSGNVGKNIQYFGAGTRLSVL.

This chain joins TRBV5-1 and TRBJ2-3; possibly TRBD1 for D (6 bases). The germline gives CDR1 SGHRS, CDR2 YFSETQ. The CDR3 runs 15 residues. Trimming cost V 4 bases and J 3 bases, with 15 bases left between them. The CDR3 sequence is CASSTGQRGTDTQYF. The DNA of the CDR3 is TGCGCCAGCAGCACCGGACAGCGAGGGACAGATACGCAGTATTTT.

The rearrangement joins TRBV29-1 to TRBJ2-3; TRBD2 is a possible D gene (6 bases). Germline CDR1 and CDR2: SQVTM and ANQGSEA. This CDR3 has 14 residues. V was clipped by 3 bases and J by 0 bases, with 10 bases between them. CDR3 DNA: TGCAGCGTTGAGGGCGGGACTAGCACAGATACGCAGTATTTT. It yields the protein CSVEGGTSTDTQYF.

V is TRBV6-6 and J is TRBJ1-4; 7 positions match TRBD1. The ends lost 2 bases at V and 9 bases at J; junction bases unmatched: 6. The germline V gene has CDR1 MNHNY and CDR2 SVGAGI (reference sequence). CDR3 length: 14 amino acids. Here the CDR3 DNA reads TGTGCCAGCAGTTACGACAGGGCGGGAAAAAAACTGTTTTTT. As protein: CASSYDRAGKKLFF.

Ten or more counts support this clonotype. The rearrangement joins TRBV7-3 to TRBJ2-1; weak D call: TRBD1 (5 bases). Germline CDR1 reads SGHTA; CDR2 reads FQGTGA. The length of the CDR3 is 14 residues. V lost 1 base and J 9 bases, leaving 13 bases between the germline ends. The CDR3 reads CASSLMYSQGEQFF. The CDR3 nucleotides read TGTGCCAGCAGCTTAATGTACTCCCAGGGTGAGCAGTTCTTC.

Only a few counts were recorded for this clonotype. This rearrangement joins TRBV7-9 to TRBJ1-5; 9 nucleotides match TRBD1. The CDR3 is 15 amino acids. V dropped 0 bases and J dropped 10; count of bases not matched to a gene: 7. Germline assignment: CDR1 SEHNR and CDR2 FQNEAQ (reference sequence). CDR3 bases: TGTGCCAGCAGCTTAGCTGGACAGGGGTATGAACCCCAGCATTTT. The encoded protein is CASSLAGQGYEPQHF.

This clonotype has just one count. The rearrangement uses TRBV7-9 and TRBJ2-2; 9 bases map to TRBD2. From germline, CDR1 is SEHNR and CDR2 FQNEAQ (reference sequence). The ends lost 6 bases at V and 0 bases at J; junction bases unmatched: 5. The CDR3 runs to 16 residues. CDR3 coding DNA: TGTGCCAGCAGGCCCACTAGCGGGCCGAACACCGGGGAGCTGTTTTTT. It codes for CASRPTSGPNTGELFF.

The sample holds a few counts of this clonotype. CDR3 nucleotide sequence: TGTGCCAGCAGTCGCCCAGGCGGATTTAATGAAAAACTGTTTTTT. Amino acids: CASSRPGGFNEKLFF. The rearrangement links TRBV12-3 or TRBV12-4 to TRBJ1-4; D unclear. Trimming took 5 bases from V and 4 from J, leaving 14 bases between them. The CDR3 has 15 amino acids.

This clonotype showed up many times. The V and J genes are TRBV19 and TRBJ2-1; 10 bases fit TRBD2. The V gene's germline CDR1 is LNHDA and CDR2 SQIVND (reference sequence). CDR3 length: 17 amino acids. V was pared by 6 bases and J by 1 base, with 9 bases of the junction left unmatched. The CDR3 sequence is CASRGSSGGRSYNEQFF. As DNA, the CDR3 is TGTGCCAGTAGAGGGTCTAGCGGGGGTCGGTCCTACAATGAGCAGTTCTTC.

This clonotype has at least ten counts. This chain uses TRBV5-1 with TRBJ2-5, with 7 nucleotides matching TRBD1. Germline V gives CDR1 SGHRS, CDR2 YFSETQ. With 0 bases clipped from V and 4 bases from J, the junction kept 3 bases outside the gene matches. CDR3 length equals 14 residues. CDR3 sequence: CASSLATGRETQYF. For the CDR3, the DNA is TGCGCCAGCAGCTTGGCGACAGGGCGAGAGACCCAGTACTTC.

V and J are TRBV9 and TRBJ2-7; TRBD1 matches at 9 bases. The V segment lost 0 bases and the J segment 3 bases; nucleotides outside the gene matches: 4. The germline V gene encodes CDR1 SGDLS and CDR2 YYNGEE. The CDR3 extends over 15 amino acids. The CDR3 is CASSVDGTGIYEQYF. Written as DNA, the CDR3 is TGTGCCAGCAGCGTAGACGGGACAGGGATCTACGAGCAGTACTTC. Supplemented by reference TRBV9 and TRBJ2-7, the full variable domain reads DSGVTQTPKHLITATGQRVTLRCSPRSGDLSVYWYQQSLDQGLQFLIQYYNGEERAKGNILERFSAQQFPDLHSELNLSSLELGDSALYFCASSVDGTGIYEQYFGPGTRLTVT.